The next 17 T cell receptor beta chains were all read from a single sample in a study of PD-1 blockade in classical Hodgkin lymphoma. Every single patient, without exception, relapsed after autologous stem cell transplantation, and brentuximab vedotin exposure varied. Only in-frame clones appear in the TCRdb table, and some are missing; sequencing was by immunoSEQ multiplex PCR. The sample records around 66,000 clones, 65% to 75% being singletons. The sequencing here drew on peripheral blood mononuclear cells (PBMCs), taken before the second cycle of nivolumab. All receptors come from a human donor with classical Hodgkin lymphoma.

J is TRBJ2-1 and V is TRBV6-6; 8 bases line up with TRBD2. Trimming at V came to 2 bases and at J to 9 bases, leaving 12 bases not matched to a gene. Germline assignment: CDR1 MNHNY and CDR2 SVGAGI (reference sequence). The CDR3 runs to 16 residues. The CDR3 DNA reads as TGTGCCAGCAGTTACCGCGGCGGGGGGTCCCCCGTTGAGCAGTTCTTC. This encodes CASSYRGGGSPVEQFF.

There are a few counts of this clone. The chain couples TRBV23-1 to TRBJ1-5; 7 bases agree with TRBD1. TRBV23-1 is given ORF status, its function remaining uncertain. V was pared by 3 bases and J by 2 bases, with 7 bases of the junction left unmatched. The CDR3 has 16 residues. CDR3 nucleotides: TGCGCCAGCAGTCACAGAGATACAGGGGGCAATCAGCCCCAGCATTTT. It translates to CASSHRDTGGNQPQHF.

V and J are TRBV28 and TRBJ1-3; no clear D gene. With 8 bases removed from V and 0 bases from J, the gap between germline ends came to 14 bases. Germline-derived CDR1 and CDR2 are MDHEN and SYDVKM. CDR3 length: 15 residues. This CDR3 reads CASGSNPSSGNTIYF. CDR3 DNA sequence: TGTGCCAGCGGTTCGAACCCTAGCTCTGGAAACACCATATATTTT.

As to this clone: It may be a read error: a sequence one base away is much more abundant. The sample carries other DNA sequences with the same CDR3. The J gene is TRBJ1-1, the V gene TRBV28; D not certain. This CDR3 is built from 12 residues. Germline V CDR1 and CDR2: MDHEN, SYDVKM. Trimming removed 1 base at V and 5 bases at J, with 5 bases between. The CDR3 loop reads CASSLYLTEAFF. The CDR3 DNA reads TGTGCCAGCAGTTTATACCTTACTGAAGCTTTCTTT.

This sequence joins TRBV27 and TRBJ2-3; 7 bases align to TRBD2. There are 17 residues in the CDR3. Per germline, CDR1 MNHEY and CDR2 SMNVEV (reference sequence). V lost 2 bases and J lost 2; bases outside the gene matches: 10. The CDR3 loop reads CASSLGGGLPTTDTQYF. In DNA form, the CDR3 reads TGTGCCAGCAGTTTAGGGGGGGGTCTCCCCACCACAGATACGCAGTATTTT.

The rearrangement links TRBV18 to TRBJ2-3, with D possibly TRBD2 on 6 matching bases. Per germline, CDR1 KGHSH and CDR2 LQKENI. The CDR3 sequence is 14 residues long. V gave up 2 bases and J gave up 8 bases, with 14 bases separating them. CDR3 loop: CASSPGGTGRTQYF. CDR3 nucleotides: TGTGCCAGCTCACCAGGGGGGACGGGACGTACGCAGTATTTT.

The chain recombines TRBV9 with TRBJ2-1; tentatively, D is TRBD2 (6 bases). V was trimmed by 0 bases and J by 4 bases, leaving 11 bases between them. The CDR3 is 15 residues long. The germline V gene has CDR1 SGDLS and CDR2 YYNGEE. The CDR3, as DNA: TGTGCCAGCAGCGTAGGGGGGGAGTATTACAATGAGCAGTTCTTC. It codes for CASSVGGEYYNEQFF. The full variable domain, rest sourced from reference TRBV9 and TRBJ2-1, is DSGVTQTPKHLITATGQRVTLRCSPRSGDLSVYWYQQSLDQGLQFLIQYYNGEERAKGNILERFSAQQFPDLHSELNLSSLELGDSALYFCASSVGGEYYNEQFFGPGTRLTVL.

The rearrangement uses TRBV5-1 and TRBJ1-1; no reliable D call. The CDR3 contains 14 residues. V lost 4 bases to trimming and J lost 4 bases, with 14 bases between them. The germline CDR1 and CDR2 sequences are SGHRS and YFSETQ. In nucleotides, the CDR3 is TGCGCCAGCAGCCCATCCGTTCGGGGCACTGAAGCTTTCTTT. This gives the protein CASSPSVRGTEAFF.

As DNA, the CDR3 is TGTGCCAGCAGCTTAAGTTCTGGGACAGGGGTAGTCGTGACCCAGTACTTC. Its protein product is CASSLSSGTGVVVTQYF. J is TRBJ2-5 and V is TRBV7-6; 10 nucleotides match TRBD1. CDR1 SGHVS and CDR2 FNYEAQ come from the germline V gene. The trim removed 2 bases at V and 7 bases at J, leaving 13 bases unmatched. The CDR3 runs to 17 residues.

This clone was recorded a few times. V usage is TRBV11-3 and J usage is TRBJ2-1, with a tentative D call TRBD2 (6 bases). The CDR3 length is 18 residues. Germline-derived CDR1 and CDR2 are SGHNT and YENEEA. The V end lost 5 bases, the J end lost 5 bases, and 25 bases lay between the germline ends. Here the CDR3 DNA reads TGTGCCAGCAGCCCGCTTATAGGGTTGGGGGAGGTAAACAATGAGCAGTTCTTC. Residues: CASSPLIGLGEVNNEQFF.

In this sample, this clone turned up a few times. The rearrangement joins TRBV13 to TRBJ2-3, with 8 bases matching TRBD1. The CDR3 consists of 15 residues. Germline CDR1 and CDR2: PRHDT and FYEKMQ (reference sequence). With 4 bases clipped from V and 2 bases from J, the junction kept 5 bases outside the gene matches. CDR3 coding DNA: TGTGCCAGCAGCTCGGGACAGGAATACACAGATACGCAGTATTTT. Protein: CASSSGQEYTDTQYF.

The CDR3, as DNA: TGTGCCAGCAGCTTGGCCGGGACAGGGCCCTACGAGCAGTACTTC. Its protein product is CASSLAGTGPYEQYF. V gene TRBV5-5 combines with J gene TRBJ2-7, with TRBD1 matching 9 bases. V lost 0 bases, J lost 2 bases, and 3 bases stayed unmatched. Germline values: CDR1 SGHKS, CDR2 YYEKEE (reference sequence). The CDR3 is 15 residues long.

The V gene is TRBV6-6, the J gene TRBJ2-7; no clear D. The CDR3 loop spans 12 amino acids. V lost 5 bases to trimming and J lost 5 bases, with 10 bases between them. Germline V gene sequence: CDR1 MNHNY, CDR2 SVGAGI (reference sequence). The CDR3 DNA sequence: TGTGCCAGCAGTCCGGGTGCCCACGAGCAGTACTTC. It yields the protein CASSPGAHEQYF.

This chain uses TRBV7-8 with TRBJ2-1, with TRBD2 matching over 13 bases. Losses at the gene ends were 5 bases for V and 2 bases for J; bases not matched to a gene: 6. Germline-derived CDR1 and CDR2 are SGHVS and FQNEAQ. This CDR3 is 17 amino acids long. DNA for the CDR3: TGTGCCAGCAGCGTTGGGACTAGCGGGGTACCCTACAATGAGCAGTTCTTC. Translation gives CASSVGTSGVPYNEQFF.

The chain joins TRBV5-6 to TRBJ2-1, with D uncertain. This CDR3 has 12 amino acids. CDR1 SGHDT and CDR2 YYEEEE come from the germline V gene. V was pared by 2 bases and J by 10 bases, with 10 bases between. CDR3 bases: TGTGCCAGCAGCTTTGCGCCAGAAGAGCAGTTCTTC. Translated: CASSFAPEEQFF.

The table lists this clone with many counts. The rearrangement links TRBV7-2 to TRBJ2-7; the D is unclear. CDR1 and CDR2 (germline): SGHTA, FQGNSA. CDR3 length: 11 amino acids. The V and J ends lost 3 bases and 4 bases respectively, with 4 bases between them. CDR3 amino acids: CASSLRYEQYF. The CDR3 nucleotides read TGTGCCAGCAGCTTGAGGTACGAGCAGTACTTC.

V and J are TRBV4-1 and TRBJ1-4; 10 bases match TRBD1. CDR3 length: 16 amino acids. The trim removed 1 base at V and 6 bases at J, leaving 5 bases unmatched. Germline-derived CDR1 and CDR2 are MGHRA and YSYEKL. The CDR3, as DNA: TGCGCCAGCAGCCAAGGGACGACAGGGGGCTATGAAAAACTGTTTTTT. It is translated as CASSQGTTGGYEKLFF.